This T cell receptor beta chain came from a study of T cells after yellow fever vaccination. General study results and limits: In post-booster samples, most primary-vaccination clones reappeared (approximately 97% CD4, about 90% CD8).

As TCR cDNA was made by 5'RACE template switching, a universal primer site and UMIs were added. TCRdb reanalysed the 5' RACE reads using MiXCR and keeps one entry per CDR3 protein. Here the sample spans some 68,000 distinct CDR3 sequences, around 7% being singletons. The ends were cut back, 5 bases at V and 3 bases at J, with 16 bases in the middle. The CDR3 extends over 16 amino acids. Germline loops: CDR1 SEHNR, CDR2 FQNEAQ (reference sequence). Regarding this clonotype: What it binds is unknown.

The chain uses TRBV7-9 and TRBJ1-4; D gene unclear. This clonotype was sampled from a young man who received the YFV17D yellow fever vaccine. The sequenced sample was CD8+ T cells sorted from PBMCs, obtained 35 to 50 days after the first yellow fever vaccination. The CDR3 reads CASSQTSEGSNEKLFF. The CDR3 nucleotides are TGTGCCAGCAGCCAAACCAGCGAGGGCTCTAATGAAAAACTGTTTTTT.